Following are 9 T cell receptor beta chains from one sample sequenced in a study of CXCR3-negative and CXCR3-positive naive CD8 T cells. TRB cDNA was prepared as libraries by UMI-labeled 5' RACE. No DNA is given; TCRdb re-called the 5' RACE reads and lists each CDR3 protein once. The sample is made up of 41,000 or so distinct CDR3 sequences, and the top ten hold 1.5% to 2% of it. Sequences were obtained from naive CXCR3- CD8+ T cells from blood. Subset specified: CD45RO-CCR7+CD27+CD95- naive CD8+ T cells lacking CXCR3 (TNR3-). Receptor source: a human donor in good health. Some clones in this sample may be carry-over from other donors' samples.

The chain is built from TRBV5-5 and TRBJ1-1. CDR3 length: 15 residues. Per the germline V gene, CDR1 is SGHKS and CDR2 is YYEKEE (reference sequence). CDR3 loop: CASSDPLSAATEAFF.

V usage is TRBV5-5 and J usage is TRBJ1-2. The CDR3 is 15 amino acids. Germline-derived CDR1 and CDR2 are SGHKS and YYEKEE (reference sequence). CDR3 in amino acids: CASSLEWQIPYGYTF.

The chain links TRBV27 to TRBJ1-5; TCRdb reports TRBD1, a call that lacks DNA to check it against. Germline CDR1 is MNHEY and CDR2 is SMNVEV (reference sequence). The CDR3 has 15 amino acids. The CDR3 loop reads CASRPLTGINQPRHF.

The chain links TRBV7-9 to TRBJ1-1; TCRdb picks TRBD1, but there is no DNA to check that call. From germline, CDR1 is SEHNR and CDR2 FQNEAQ (reference sequence). The CDR3 is made up of 11 amino acids. CDR3 sequence reads: CAGQRDSEAFF.

This sequence joins TRBV12-3 or TRBV12-4 and TRBJ1-3; absent DNA, TCRdb's TRBD1 call cannot be checked. The CDR3 length is 17 residues. The CDR3 reads CASTVLGHQSSGNTIYF.

V and J are TRBV7-3 and TRBJ2-5; lacking DNA, the TRBD1 call made by TCRdb goes unchecked. The CDR3 consists of 15 residues. Germline V gives CDR1 SGHTA, CDR2 FQGTGA. The CDR3: CASSERTGAQETQYF.

This sequence joins TRBV7-8 and TRBJ1-5; TCRdb lists TRBD1, though no DNA is available to test this call. The V gene's germline CDR1 is SGHVS and CDR2 FQNEAQ. This CDR3 contains 16 residues. This chain's CDR3 is CASSLERSGYGQPQHF.

Measured by frequency, this clonotype is medium-sized. V is TRBV25-1 and J is TRBJ2-5; TCRdb indicates TRBD1, and absent DNA this call remains unverified. Looked up from germline, CDR1 is MGHDK and CDR2 is SYGVNS. This CDR3 is built from 15 residues. The CDR3 sequence is CASRNSGGAIETQYF.

The chain couples TRBV14 to TRBJ2-1; absent DNA, TCRdb's TRBD1 call cannot be checked. From germline, CDR1 is SGHDN and CDR2 FVKESK. The CDR3 is made up of 15 amino acids. The CDR3 region is CASSQRQGLYNEQFF. The variable domain in full, completed from reference TRBV14 and TRBJ2-1, reads EAGVTQFPSHSVIEKGQTVTLRCDPISGHDNLYWYRRVMGKEIKFLLHFVKESKQDESGMPNNRFLAERTGGTYSTLKVQPAELEDSGVYFCASSQRQGLYNEQFFGPGTRLTVL.